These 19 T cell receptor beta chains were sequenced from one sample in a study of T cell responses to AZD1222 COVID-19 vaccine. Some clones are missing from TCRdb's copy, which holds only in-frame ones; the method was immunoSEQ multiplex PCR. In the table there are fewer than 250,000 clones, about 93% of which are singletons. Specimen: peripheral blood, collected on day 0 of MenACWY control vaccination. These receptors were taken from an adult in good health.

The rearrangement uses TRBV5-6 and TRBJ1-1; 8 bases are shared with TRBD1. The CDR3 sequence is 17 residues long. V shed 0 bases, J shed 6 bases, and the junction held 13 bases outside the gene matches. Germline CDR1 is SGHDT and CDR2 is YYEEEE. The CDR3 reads CASSLGQGSLRTAEAFF. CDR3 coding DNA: TGTGCCAGCAGCTTGGGACAGGGGAGTTTGCGGACCGCTGAAGCTTTCTTT. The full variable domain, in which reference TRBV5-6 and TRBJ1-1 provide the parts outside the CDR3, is DAGVTQSPTHLIKTRGQQVTLRCSPKSGHDTVSWYQQALGQGPQFIFQYYEEEERQRGNFPDRFSGHQFPNYSSELNVNALLLGDSALYLCASSLGQGSLRTAEAFFGQGTRLTVV.

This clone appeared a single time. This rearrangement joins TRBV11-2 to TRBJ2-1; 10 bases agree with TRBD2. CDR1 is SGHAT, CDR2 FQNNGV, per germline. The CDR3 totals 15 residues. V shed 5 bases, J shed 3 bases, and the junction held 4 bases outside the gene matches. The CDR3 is CASSLSGGLYNEQFF. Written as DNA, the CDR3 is TGTGCCAGCAGCCTTAGCGGGGGGCTCTACAATGAGCAGTTCTTC.

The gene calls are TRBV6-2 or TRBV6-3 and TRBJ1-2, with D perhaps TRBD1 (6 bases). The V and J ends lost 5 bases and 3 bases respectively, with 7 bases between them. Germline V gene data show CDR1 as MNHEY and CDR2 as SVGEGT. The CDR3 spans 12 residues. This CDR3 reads CASSQGYYGYTF. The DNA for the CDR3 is TGTGCCAGCAGTCAGGGGTACTATGGCTACACCTTC.

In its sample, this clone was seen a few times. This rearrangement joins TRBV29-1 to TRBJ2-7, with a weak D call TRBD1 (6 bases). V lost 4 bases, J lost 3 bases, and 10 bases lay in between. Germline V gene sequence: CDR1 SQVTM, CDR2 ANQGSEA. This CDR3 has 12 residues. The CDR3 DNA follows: TGCAGCGTTGTGCAAGGGGGCTACGAGCAGTACTTC. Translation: CSVVQGGYEQYF.

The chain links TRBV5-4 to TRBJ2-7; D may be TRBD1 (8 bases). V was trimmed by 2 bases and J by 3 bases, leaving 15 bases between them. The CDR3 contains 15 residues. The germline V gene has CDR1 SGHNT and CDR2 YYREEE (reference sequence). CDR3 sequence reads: CASSFQGAGDYEQYF. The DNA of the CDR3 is TGTGCCAGCAGCTTTCAGGGGGCGGGGGACTACGAGCAGTACTTC.

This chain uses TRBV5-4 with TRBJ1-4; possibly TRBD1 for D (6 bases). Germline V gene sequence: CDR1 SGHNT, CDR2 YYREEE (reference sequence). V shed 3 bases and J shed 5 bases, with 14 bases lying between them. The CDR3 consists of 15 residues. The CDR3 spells CASSYARGANEKLFF. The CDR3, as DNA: TGTGCCAGCAGCTATGCTCGGGGGGCGAATGAAAAACTGTTTTTT.

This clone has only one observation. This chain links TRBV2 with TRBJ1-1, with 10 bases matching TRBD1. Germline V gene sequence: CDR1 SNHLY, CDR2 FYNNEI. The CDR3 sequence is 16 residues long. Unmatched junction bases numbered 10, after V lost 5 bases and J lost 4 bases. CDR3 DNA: TGTGCCAGCAGTTCCGGGACAGGGGCAACGAGCACTGAAGCTTTCTTT. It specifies CASSSGTGATSTEAFF.

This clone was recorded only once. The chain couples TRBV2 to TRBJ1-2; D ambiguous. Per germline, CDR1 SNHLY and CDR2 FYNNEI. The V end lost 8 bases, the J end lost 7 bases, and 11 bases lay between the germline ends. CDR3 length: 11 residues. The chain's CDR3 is CASQNRGGYTF. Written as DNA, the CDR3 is TGTGCCAGCCAGAACCGGGGTGGCTACACCTTC.

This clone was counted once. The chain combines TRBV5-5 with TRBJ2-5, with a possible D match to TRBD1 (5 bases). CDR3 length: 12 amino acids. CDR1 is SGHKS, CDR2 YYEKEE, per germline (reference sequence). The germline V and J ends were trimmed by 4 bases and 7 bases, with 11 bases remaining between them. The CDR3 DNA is TGTGCCAGCAGCCCTGGTAGGGGGACCCAGTACTTC. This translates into CASSPGRGTQYF.

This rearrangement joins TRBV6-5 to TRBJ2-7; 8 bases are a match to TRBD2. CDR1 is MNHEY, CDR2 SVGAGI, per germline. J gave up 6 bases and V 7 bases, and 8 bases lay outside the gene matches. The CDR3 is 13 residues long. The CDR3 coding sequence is TGTGCCAGCACCCGACTAGCGACCGGCGAGCAGTACTTC. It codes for CASTRLATGEQYF.

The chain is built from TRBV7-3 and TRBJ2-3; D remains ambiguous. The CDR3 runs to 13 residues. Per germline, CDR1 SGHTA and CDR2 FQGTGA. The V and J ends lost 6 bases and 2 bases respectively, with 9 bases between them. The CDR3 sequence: CASSPVHTDTQYF. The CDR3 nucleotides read TGTGCCAGCAGTCCCGTGCACACAGATACGCAGTATTTT.

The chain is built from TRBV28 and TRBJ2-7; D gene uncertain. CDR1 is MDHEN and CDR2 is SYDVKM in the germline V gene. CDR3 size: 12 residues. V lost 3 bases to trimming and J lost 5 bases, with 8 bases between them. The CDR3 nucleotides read TGTGCCAGCAGTTTCGGGCAGGACGAGCAGTACTTC. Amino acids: CASSFGQDEQYF.

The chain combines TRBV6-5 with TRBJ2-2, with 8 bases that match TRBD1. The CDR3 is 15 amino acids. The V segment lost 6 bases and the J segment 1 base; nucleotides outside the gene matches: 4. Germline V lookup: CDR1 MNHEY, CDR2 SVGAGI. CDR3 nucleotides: TGTGCCAGCAGATCAACAGGGGGGAACACCGGGGAGCTGTTTTTT. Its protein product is CASRSTGGNTGELFF.

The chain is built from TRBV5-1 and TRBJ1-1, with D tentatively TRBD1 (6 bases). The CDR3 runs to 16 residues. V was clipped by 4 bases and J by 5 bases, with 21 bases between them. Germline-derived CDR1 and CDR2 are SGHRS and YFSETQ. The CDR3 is CASSPRAGGGLTEAFF. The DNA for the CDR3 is TGCGCCAGCAGCCCGCGGGCCGGGGGCGGTTTAACTGAAGCTTTCTTT.

The CDR3 loop reads CASRQPGTGGGNTIYF. The CDR3, as DNA: TGTGCCAGCAGGCAACCAGGGACAGGGGGAGGAAACACCATATATTTT. This chain joins TRBV3-1 (or the pseudogene TRBV3-2) and TRBJ1-3; 11 bases are shared with TRBD1. Germline V gene data show CDR1 as LGHDT and CDR2 as YNNKEL (reference sequence). Trimming removed 6 bases from V and 4 bases from J; junction bases left unmatched: 8. The CDR3 runs to 16 residues.

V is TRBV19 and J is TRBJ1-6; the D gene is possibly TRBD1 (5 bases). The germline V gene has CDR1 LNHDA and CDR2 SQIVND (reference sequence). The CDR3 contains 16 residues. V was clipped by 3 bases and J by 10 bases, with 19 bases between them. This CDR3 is CASSILGARGRSPLHF. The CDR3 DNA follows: TGTGCCAGTAGTATCCTAGGGGCCCGGGGTAGGTCACCCCTCCACTTT.

CDR3 nucleotides: TGCGCCAGCAGCCACGGGGGCCAGTACAATGAGCAGTTCTTC. This codes for CASSHGGQYNEQFF. The V gene is TRBV4-3, the J gene TRBJ2-1, with D perhaps given as TRBD1 or TRBD2 (6 bases each). The CDR3 totals 14 residues. Deletions cut 3 bases from V and 4 bases from J, with 10 bases between. Germline V gene data show CDR1 as LGHNA and CDR2 as YSLEER.

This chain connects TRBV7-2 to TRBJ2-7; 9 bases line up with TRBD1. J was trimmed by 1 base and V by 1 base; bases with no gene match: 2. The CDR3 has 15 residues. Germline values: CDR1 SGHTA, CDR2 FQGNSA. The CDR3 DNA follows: TGTGCCAGCAGCTTAGGACAGGGGGTTTCCTACGAGCAGTACTTC. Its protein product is CASSLGQGVSYEQYF.

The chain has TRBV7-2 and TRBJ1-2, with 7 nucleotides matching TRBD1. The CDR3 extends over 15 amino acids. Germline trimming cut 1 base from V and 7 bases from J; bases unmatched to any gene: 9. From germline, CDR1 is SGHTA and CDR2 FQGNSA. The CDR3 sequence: CASSLVYEGASGYTF. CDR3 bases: TGTGCCAGCAGCTTAGTCTATGAGGGGGCGTCTGGCTACACCTTC.